This T cell receptor beta chain stems from a study of blood T cell repertoires in COVID-19. Study overall: The study drew acute and convalescent COVID-19 samples from the United States, Italy and Spain.

Clinical history reported by participants formed the basis on which cohorts were assigned. This CDR3 region has 13 residues. The germline gives CDR1 SGHDT, CDR2 YYEEEE. The V and J ends lost 0 bases and 3 bases respectively, with 7 bases between them. Per the original data handling: Reference gene primers were amplified, and this amplification served to estimate nucleated cell counts. Sequenced by immunoSEQ multiplex PCR; TCRdb stores in-frame clones only, minus some. The V and J calls and clone size are taken from that table; D and trimming were inferred from the DNA. This table has 150,000 to 200,000 clones, under 90% appearing once. Note on this clone: Other nucleotide sequences from this sample produce the same CDR3.

The chain carries TRBV5-6 and TRBJ2-7; no clear D. This receptor was taken from a woman aged 55 to 70 who had recovered from COVID-19. The material sequenced was PBMCs or T cells enriched from blood (not recorded which). The chain's CDR3 is CASSLELNYEQYF. The DNA of the CDR3 is TGTGCCAGCAGCTTGGAACTCAACTACGAGCAGTACTTC.